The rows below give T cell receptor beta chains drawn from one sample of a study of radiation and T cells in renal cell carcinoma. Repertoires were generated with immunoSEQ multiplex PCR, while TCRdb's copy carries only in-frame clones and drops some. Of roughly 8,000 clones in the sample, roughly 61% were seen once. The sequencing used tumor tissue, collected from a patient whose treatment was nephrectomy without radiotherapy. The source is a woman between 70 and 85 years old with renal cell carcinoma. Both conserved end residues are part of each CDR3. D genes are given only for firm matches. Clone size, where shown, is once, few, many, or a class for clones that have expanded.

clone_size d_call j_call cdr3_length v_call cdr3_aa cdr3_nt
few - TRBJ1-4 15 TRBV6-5 CASSYYGNYNEKLFF TGTGCCAGCAGTTACTACGGCAATTATAATGAAAAACTGTTTTTT
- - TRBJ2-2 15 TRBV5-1 CASTTPGVNTGELFF TGCGCCAGCACCACCCCGGGGGTCAACACCGGGGAGCTGTTTTTT
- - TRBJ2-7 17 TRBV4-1 CASSQEPPGQIFYEQYF TGCGCCAGCAGCCAGGAACCCCCGGGACAAATTTTCTACGAGCAGTACTTC
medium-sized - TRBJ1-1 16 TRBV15 CATSRDRGGAWTEAFF TGTGCCACCAGCAGAGATCGTGGGGGCGCGTGGACTGAAGCTTTCTTT
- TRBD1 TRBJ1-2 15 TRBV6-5 CASSPSLTGDYGYTF TGTGCCAGCAGCCCCTCCCTGACAGGGGACTATGGCTACACCTTC
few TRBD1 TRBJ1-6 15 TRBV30 CAWTRGHNPNSPLHF TGTGCCTGGACTAGGGGGCACAATCCGAATTCACCCCTCCACTTT
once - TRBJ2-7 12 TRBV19 CASSYGTYEQYF TGTGCCAGTAGTTACGGGACCTACGAGCAGTACTTC
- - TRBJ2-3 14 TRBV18 CASSPTGSTDTQYF TGTGCCAGCTCACCAACGGGGAGCACAGATACGCAGTATTTT
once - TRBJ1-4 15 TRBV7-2 CASSKQGGTNEKLFF TGTGCCAGCAGCAAACAGGGAGGAACTAATGAAAAACTGTTTTTT
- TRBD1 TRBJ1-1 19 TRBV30 CAWSPYLSGTGALNTEAFF TGTGCCTGGAGTCCGTACCTTTCAGGGACAGGGGCGTTAAACACTGAAGCTTTCTTT
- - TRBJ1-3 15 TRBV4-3 CASSQSTGIGNTIYF TGCGCCAGCAGCCAATCAACAGGGATTGGAAACACCATATATTTT
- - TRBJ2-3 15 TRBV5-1 CASFPSPTSTDTQYF TGCGCCAGTTTTCCCTCTCCGACCAGCACAGATACGCAGTATTTT
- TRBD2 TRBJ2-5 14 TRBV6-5 CASSSLAGGQTQYF TGTGCCAGCAGTTCCCTAGCGGGGGGACAGACCCAGTACTTC
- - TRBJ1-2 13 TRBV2 CASSVEQGYGYTF TGTGCCAGCAGTGTAGAACAGGGCTATGGCTACACCTTC
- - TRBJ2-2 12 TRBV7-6 CASSFQTGELFF TGTGCCAGCAGCTTTCAGACCGGGGAGCTGTTTTTT
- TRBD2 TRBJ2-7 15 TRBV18 CASSELAGGPYEQYF TGTGCCAGCTCAGAACTAGCGGGGGGCCCCTACGAGCAGTACTTC
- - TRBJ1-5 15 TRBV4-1 CASSQESYSNQPQHF TGCGCCAGCAGCCAAGAGTCTTATAGCAATCAGCCCCAGCATTTT
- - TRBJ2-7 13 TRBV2 CASSGTALYEQYF TGTGCCAGCAGTGGGACAGCCCTTTACGAGCAGTACTTC
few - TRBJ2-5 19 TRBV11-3 CASSLVSGTVDPLQETQYF TGTGCCAGCAGCTTAGTCTCCGGGACCGTCGACCCCCTTCAAGAGACCCAGTACTTC
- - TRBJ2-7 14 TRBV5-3 CASSRGLNSYEQYF TGTGCCAGCAGCCGGGGCCTTAACTCCTACGAGCAGTACTTC
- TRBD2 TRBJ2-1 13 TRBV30 CAWSLVAGREQFF TGTGCCTGGAGTTTGGTAGCGGGGAGGGAGCAGTTCTTC
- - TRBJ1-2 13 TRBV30 CASPGRAGYGYTF TGTGCCTCTCCGGGGAGGGCGGGCTATGGCTACACCTTC
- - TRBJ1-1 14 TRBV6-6 CASSYRRGDTEAFF TGTGCCAGCAGTTACCGTAGGGGGGACACTGAAGCTTTCTTT
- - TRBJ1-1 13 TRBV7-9 CASSLVNRGTAFF TGTGCCAGCAGCTTAGTTAACCGGGGGACAGCTTTCTTT
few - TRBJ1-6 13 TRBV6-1 CASSDRADSPLHF TGTGCCAGCAGTGACAGGGCGGATTCACCCCTCCACTTT
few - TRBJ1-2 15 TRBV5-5 CASSLEGSALDGYTF TGTGCCAGCAGCTTGGAGGGGTCGGCTCTCGACGGCTACACCTTC
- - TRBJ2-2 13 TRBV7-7 CASSLRETGELFF TGTGCTAGCAGCTTACGGGAGACCGGGGAGCTGTTTTTT
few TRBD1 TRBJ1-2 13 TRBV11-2 CASSSTGLLGYTF TGTGCCAGCAGCTCGACAGGGCTGTTAGGCTACACCTTC
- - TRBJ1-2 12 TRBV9 CASSIRAWGYTF TGTGCCAGCAGCATTCGGGCCTGGGGCTACACCTTC
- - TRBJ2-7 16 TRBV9 CASSVAPAIDYREQYF TGTGCCAGCAGCGTAGCTCCCGCCATAGATTACCGCGAGCAGTACTTC
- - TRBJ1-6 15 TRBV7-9 CASRHRGAENSPLHF TGTGCCAGCAGACATAGAGGGGCAGAAAATTCACCCCTCCACTTT
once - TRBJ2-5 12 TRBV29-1 CSVRQGGETQYF TGCAGCGTTCGACAGGGAGGAGAGACCCAGTACTTC
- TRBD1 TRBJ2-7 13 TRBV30 CAWSPDRIGEQYF TGTGCCTGGAGTCCGGACAGGATCGGCGAGCAGTACTTC
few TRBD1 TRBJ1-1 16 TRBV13 CASSDRDRGRGTEAFF TGTGCCAGCAGCGACCGGGACAGGGGGCGGGGCACTGAAGCTTTCTTT
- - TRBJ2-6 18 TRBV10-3 CAISPGGIPSSGANVLTF TGTGCCATCAGCCCCGGCGGGATACCGAGCTCTGGGGCCAACGTCCTGACTTTC
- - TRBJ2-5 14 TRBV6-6 CASTRSGAQETQYF TGTGCCAGCACCCGGAGCGGAGCGCAAGAGACCCAGTACTTC
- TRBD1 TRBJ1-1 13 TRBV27 CASSSTGAIEAFF TGTGCCAGCAGTTCCACAGGGGCGATTGAAGCTTTCTTT
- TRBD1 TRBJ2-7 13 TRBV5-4 CASSWDRGYEQYF TGTGCCAGCAGCTGGGACAGGGGGTACGAGCAGTACTTC
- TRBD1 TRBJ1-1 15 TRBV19 CASESPGQINTEAFF TGTGCCAGTGAGTCTCCGGGACAGATCAACACTGAAGCTTTCTTT
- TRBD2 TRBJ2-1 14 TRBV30 CAWTSGGAAYEQFF TGTGCCTGGACTAGCGGGGGGGCCGCCTATGAGCAGTTCTTC
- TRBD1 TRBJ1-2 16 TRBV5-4 CASTPSRDRGRGGYTF TGTGCCAGCACCCCGTCACGGGACAGGGGACGAGGGGGCTACACCTTC
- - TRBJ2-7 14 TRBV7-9 CASSRQYREYEQYF TGTGCCAGCAGCCGCCAATATAGGGAGTACGAGCAGTACTTC
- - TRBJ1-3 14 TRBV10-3 CAISGTASGNTIYF TGTGCCATCAGTGGGACAGCCTCTGGAAACACCATATATTTT
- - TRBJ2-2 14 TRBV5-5 CATSDTRGSGELFF TGTGCCACCTCGGACACCCGAGGATCCGGGGAGCTGTTTTTT
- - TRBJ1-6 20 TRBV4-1 CASSQLLPSTGSSYNSPLHF TGCGCCAGCAGCCAACTATTGCCCTCGACGGGAAGCTCCTATAATTCACCCCTCCACTTT
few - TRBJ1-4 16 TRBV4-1 CASSQSLTAPEEKLFF TGCGCCAGCAGCCAATCCTTGACAGCGCCTGAAGAAAAACTGTTTTTT
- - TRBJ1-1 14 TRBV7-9 CASSLMDGNTEAFF TGTGCCAGCAGCTTAATGGACGGAAACACTGAAGCTTTCTTT
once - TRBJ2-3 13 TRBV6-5 CASSYSFTDTQYF TGTGCCAGCAGTTACTCCTTCACAGATACGCAGTATTTT
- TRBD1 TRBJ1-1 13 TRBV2 CASSPDRDTEAFF TGTGCCAGCAGTCCAGACAGGGACACTGAAGCTTTCTTT
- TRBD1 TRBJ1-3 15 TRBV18 CASSPDRASGNTIYF TGTGCCAGCTCACCAGACAGGGCCTCTGGAAACACCATATATTTT